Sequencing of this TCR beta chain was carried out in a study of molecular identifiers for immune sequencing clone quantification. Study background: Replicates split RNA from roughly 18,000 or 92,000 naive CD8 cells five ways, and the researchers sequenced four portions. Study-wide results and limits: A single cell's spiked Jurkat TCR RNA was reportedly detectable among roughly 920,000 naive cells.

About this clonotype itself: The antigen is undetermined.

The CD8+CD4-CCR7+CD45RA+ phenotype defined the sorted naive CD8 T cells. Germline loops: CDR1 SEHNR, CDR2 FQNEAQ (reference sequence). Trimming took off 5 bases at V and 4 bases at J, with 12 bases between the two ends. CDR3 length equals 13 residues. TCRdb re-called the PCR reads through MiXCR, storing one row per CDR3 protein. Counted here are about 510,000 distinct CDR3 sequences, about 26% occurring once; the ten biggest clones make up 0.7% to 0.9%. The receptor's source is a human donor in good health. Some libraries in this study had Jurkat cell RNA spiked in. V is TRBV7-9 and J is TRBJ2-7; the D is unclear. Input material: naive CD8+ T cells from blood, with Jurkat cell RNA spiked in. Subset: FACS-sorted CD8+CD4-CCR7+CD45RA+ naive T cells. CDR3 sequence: CASSPGMSYEQYF. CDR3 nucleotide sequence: TGTGCCAGCAGCCCCGGCATGAGTTACGAGCAGTACTTC.